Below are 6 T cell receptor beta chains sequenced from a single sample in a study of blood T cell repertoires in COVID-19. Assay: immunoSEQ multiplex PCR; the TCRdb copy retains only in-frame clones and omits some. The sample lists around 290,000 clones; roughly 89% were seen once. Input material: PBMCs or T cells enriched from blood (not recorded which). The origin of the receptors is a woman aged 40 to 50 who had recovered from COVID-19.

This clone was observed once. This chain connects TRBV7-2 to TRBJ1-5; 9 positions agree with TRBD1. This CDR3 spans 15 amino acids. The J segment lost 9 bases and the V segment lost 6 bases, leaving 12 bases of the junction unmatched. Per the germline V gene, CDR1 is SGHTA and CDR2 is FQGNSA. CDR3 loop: CASSHKGQGRWPQHF. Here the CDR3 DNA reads TGTGCCAGCAGTCACAAGGGACAGGGACGTTGGCCCCAGCATTTT.

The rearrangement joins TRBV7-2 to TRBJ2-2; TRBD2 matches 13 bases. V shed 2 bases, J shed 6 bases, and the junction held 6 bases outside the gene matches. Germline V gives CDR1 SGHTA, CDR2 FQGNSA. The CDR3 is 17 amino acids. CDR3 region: CASSLRGTSGNPGELFF. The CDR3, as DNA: TGTGCCAGCAGCTTAAGGGGGACTAGCGGGAATCCCGGGGAGCTGTTTTTT.

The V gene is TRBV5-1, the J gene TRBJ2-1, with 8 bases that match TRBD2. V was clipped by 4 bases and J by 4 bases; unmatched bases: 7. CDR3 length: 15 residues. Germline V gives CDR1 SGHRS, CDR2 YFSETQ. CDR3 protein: CASSREGTAYNEQFF. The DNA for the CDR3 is TGCGCCAGCAGCCGGGAGGGTACAGCTTACAATGAGCAGTTCTTC.

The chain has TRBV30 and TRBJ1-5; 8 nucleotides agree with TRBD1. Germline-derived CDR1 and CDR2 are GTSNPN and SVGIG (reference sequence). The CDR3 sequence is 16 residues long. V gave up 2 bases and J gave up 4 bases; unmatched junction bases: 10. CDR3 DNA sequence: TGTGCCTGGAGTCCCACAAGGACAGGGAAGAATCAGCCCCAGCATTTT. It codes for CAWSPTRTGKNQPQHF.

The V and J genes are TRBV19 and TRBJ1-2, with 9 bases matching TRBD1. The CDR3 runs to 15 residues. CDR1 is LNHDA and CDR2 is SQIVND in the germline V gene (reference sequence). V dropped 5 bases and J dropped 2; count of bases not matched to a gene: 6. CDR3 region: CASSPLGQGNYGYTF. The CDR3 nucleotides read TGTGCCAGTAGTCCCCTCGGACAGGGGAACTATGGCTACACCTTC.

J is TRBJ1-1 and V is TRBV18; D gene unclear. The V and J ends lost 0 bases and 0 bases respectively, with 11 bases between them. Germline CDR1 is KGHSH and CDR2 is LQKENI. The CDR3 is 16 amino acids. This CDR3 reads CASSPPGGNMNTEAFF. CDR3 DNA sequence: TGTGCCAGCTCACCACCCGGAGGGAACATGAACACTGAAGCTTTCTTT.